This is a list of T cell receptor beta chains from one sample in a study of early stage breast cancer tumors. Assay: immunoSEQ multiplex PCR; the TCRdb copy retains only in-frame clones and omits some. The data hold 25,000 to 35,000 clones, with 80% observed a single time. The source material was blood. The receptors here all came from a person in their 60s with breast cancer. Each CDR3 is given with its conserved first and last residue. A D gene is named only where the DNA matches it firmly. Size tells how often a clone was seen (once, few, many) or the class of an expanded clone, and some rows leave it out.

j_gene | d_gene | v_gene | abundance | CDR3aa | CDR3nt
TRBJ1-1 | . | TRBV18 | . | CASSPVSGTEAFF | TGTGCCAGCTCCCCCGTTTCGGGCACTGAAGCTTTCTTT
TRBJ1-4 | . | TRBV5-1 | . | CASSLHSSVANEKLFF | TGCGCCAGCAGCTTGCACAGCTCCGTCGCTAATGAAAAACTGTTTTTT
TRBJ2-6 | . | TRBV7-2 | . | CASSHYGAAGANVLTF | TGTGCCAGCAGCCACTATGGGGCAGCTGGGGCCAACGTCCTGACTTTC
TRBJ2-7 | . | TRBV28 | . | CASSLLGVYEQYF | TGTGCCAGCAGTTTATTGGGCGTCTACGAGCAGTACTTC
TRBJ1-2 | TRBD1 | TRBV7-9 | . | CASSLVGGGYTF | TGTGCCAGCAGCTTAGTAGGGGGCGGCTACACCTTC
TRBJ2-1 | . | TRBV11-3 | . | CASSGVGSTAYNEQFF | TGTGCCAGCAGCGGGGTGGGGAGTACCGCCTACAATGAGCAGTTCTTC
TRBJ1-1 | . | TRBV27 | . | CASSSAQGRNTEAFF | TGTGCCAGCAGTTCAGCACAGGGACGGAACACTGAAGCTTTCTTT
TRBJ2-3 | TRBD1 | TRBV13 | . | CASSLYGQGTDTQYF | TGTGCCAGCAGCTTGTACGGACAGGGCACAGATACGCAGTATTTT
TRBJ1-1 | TRBD1 | TRBV5-1 | . | CASSWDRANTEAFF | TGCGCCAGCAGCTGGGACAGGGCTAACACTGAAGCTTTCTTT
TRBJ2-5 | . | TRBV7-9 | . | CASSPTRTEQETQYF | TGTGCCAGCAGTCCCACCCGGACAGAACAAGAGACCCAGTACTTC
TRBJ2-1 | . | TRBV7-7 | . | CASSNTDRFSSYNEQFF | TGTGCCAGCAGCAACACTGACAGGTTCAGCTCCTACAATGAGCAGTTCTTC
TRBJ2-7 | TRBD1 | TRBV7-2 | . | CASSSPQREGQRASYEQYF | TGTGCCAGCAGCTCTCCCCAGCGCGAGGGACAGAGGGCCTCCTACGAGCAGTACTTC
TRBJ2-4 | TRBD1 | TRBV29-1 | . | CSVERGLENIQYF | TGCAGCGTTGAAAGGGGGCTTGAGAACATTCAGTACTTC
TRBJ2-7 | TRBD2 | TRBV11-2 | . | CASSLGIASGAPYEQYF | TGTGCCAGCAGCTTAGGTATCGCTAGCGGCGCTCCCTACGAGCAGTACTTC
TRBJ2-7 | TRBD2 | TRBV29-1 | . | CSGSGGAGGSYEQYF | TGCAGCGGTTCCGGGGGGGCGGGAGGTTCCTACGAGCAGTACTTC
TRBJ1-2 | . | TRBV6-5 | . | CASSSHPEAGGYTF | TGTGCCAGCAGTTCCCATCCAGAAGCGGGTGGCTACACCTTC
TRBJ2-1 | . | TRBV11-1 | once | CASSWNRVYNEQFF | TGTGCCAGCAGCTGGAACAGGGTCTACAATGAGCAGTTCTTC
TRBJ2-7 | TRBD2 | TRBV30 | . | CACHFGGWEQYF | TGTGCCTGTCACTTCGGGGGGTGGGAGCAGTACTTC
TRBJ2-7 | . | TRBV15 | . | CATSRDPAVQLGEQYF | TGTGCCACCAGCAGAGATCCTGCGGTGCAGTTGGGCGAGCAGTACTTC
TRBJ2-7 | TRBD2 | TRBV27 | . | CASSLWGSGSVSYEQYF | TGTGCCAGCAGTTTATGGGGTAGCGGGAGTGTCTCCTACGAGCAGTACTTC
TRBJ2-3 | . | TRBV9 | . | CASSPEHSDTQYF | TGTGCCAGCAGCCCCGAACATTCAGATACGCAGTATTTT
TRBJ2-7 | . | TRBV11-3 | . | CASSSLSVVSYEQYF | TGTGCCAGCAGCTCCCTTAGCGTTGTCTCCTACGAGCAGTACTTC
TRBJ1-2 | . | TRBV27 | . | CASSPGYGYTF | TGTGCCAGCAGTCCCGGGTATGGCTACACCTTC
TRBJ1-1 | TRBD1 | TRBV2 | . | CASILGQGYTEAFF | TGTGCCAGCATTCTCGGACAGGGTTACACTGAAGCTTTCTTT
TRBJ1-3 | . | TRBV29-1 | once | CSVTHSGAGNTIYF | TGCAGCGTTACCCACAGCGGAGCTGGAAACACCATATATTTT
TRBJ1-2 | TRBD1 | TRBV28 | . | CASSLRRGAGGYGYTF | TGTGCCAGCAGTTTGAGGAGGGGGGCAGGGGGCTATGGCTACACCTTC
TRBJ2-1 | . | TRBV25-1 | . | CASSVDNEQFF | TGTGCCAGCAGTGTAGACAATGAGCAGTTCTTC
TRBJ2-1 | TRBD2 | TRBV6-1 | once | CASSEVLAGRGEQFF | TGTGCCAGCAGTGAAGTACTAGCGGGGAGGGGTGAGCAGTTCTTC
TRBJ1-4 | . | TRBV6-1 | . | CASSEGTGLGEKLFF | TGTGCCAGCAGTGAAGGTACAGGGTTGGGTGAAAAACTGTTTTTT
TRBJ2-5 | TRBD2 | TRBV6-5 | . | CASSASGSVQETQYF | TGTGCCAGCTCAGCGAGCGGGAGTGTCCAAGAGACCCAGTACTTC
TRBJ1-2 | . | TRBV29-1 | once | CSVDRTAGMEVGYTF | TGCAGCGTTGACCGGACAGCCGGGATGGAAGTTGGCTACACCTTC
TRBJ2-7 | TRBD1 | TRBV5-1 | . | CASSYWTGGNLPYEQYF | TGCGCCAGCAGCTATTGGACAGGGGGGAACCTTCCCTACGAGCAGTACTTC
TRBJ2-1 | TRBD1 | TRBV5-4 | . | CASSFDLGQGTYNEQFF | TGTGCCAGCAGCTTTGACCTTGGACAGGGTACCTACAATGAGCAGTTCTTC
TRBJ2-2 | . | TRBV28 | . | CASPPDRTRPEPTGELFF | TGTGCCAGCCCTCCTGACAGGACCCGACCCGAACCGACCGGGGAGCTGTTTTTT
TRBJ2-1 | TRBD2 | TRBV7-9 | . | CASSPFAGVVYNEQFF | TGTGCCAGCAGCCCTTTCGCGGGAGTGGTATACAATGAGCAGTTCTTC
TRBJ2-7 | TRBD2 | TRBV7-6 | . | CASSLSSGSDEQYF | TGTGCCAGCAGCTTGTCCAGCGGGAGTGACGAGCAGTACTTC
TRBJ2-1 | TRBD2 | TRBV5-1 | . | CASSLEGSGIYEQFF | TGCGCCAGCAGCTTGGAGGGTAGCGGGATTTATGAGCAGTTCTTC
TRBJ1-4 | TRBD1 | TRBV7-2 | . | CASSRNRGNLEKLFF | TGTGCCAGCAGCCGGAACAGGGGTAATCTTGAAAAACTGTTTTTT
TRBJ1-5 | TRBD1 | TRBV27 | once | CASRQGDYRDQPQHF | TGTGCCAGCAGACAGGGGGATTATCGGGATCAGCCCCAGCATTTT
TRBJ1-3 | . | TRBV9 | . | CASSVAQVLSGNTIYF | TGTGCCAGCAGCGTAGCTCAGGTCCTCTCTGGAAACACCATATATTTT
TRBJ2-1 | TRBD1 | TRBV7-2 | . | CASRMTGGATNEQFF | TGTGCCAGCAGAATGACAGGGGGCGCTACCAATGAGCAGTTCTTC
TRBJ1-1 | . | TRBV10-3 | . | CAISGLRTEAFF | TGTGCCATCAGTGGACTCCGGACAGAAGCTTTCTTT
TRBJ2-1 | . | TRBV18 | . | CASSSPGSHNEQFF | TGTGCCAGCTCATCCCCGGGGTCCCACAATGAGCAGTTCTTC
TRBJ1-4 | . | TRBV6-5 | . | CASSPSTATNEKLFF | TGTGCCAGCAGTCCATCGACAGCAACTAATGAAAAACTGTTTTTT
TRBJ2-4 | . | TRBV28 | . | CASRIGLQNIQYF | TGTGCCAGCAGGATAGGACTGCAAAACATTCAGTACTTC
TRBJ1-1 | . | TRBV19 | . | CASSIGFGGLNTEAFF | TGTGCCAGTAGTATAGGTTTCGGGGGACTGAACACTGAAGCTTTCTTT